One and the same sample provided the 30 T cell receptor beta chains below, sequenced in a study of blood T cells in healthy people across ages. With a J-beta primer mix and a sample-barcoded 5' primer, a second PCR ran about 7 to 12 cycles. A single record per CDR3 protein comes from TCRdb applying MiXCR to the 5' RACE reads. This table holds roughly 500,000 distinct CDR3 sequences, approximately 30% found once. What was sequenced was blood. These receptors were collected from a woman in her 70s in good health.

The sample holds a few counts of this clonotype. The rearrangement links TRBV5-1 to TRBJ2-5; 10 nucleotides agree with TRBD1. The CDR3 covers 14 residues. Germline CDR1 reads SGHRS; CDR2 reads YFSETQ. V shed 3 bases and J 4 bases; nucleotides not matched to a gene: 3. The CDR3 is CASSWDRGVETQYF. The CDR3 coding sequence is TGCGCCAGCAGCTGGGACAGGGGAGTAGAGACCCAGTACTTC.

This clonotype has just a few counts. The rearrangement uses TRBV20-1 and TRBJ2-5; either TRBD1 or TRBD2 may fit D (5 bases each). The DNA end is a closer match to TRBJ2-7, so the J assignment may be wrong. CDR3 size: 13 residues. From germline, CDR1 is DFQATT and CDR2 SNEGSKA (reference sequence). CDR3 region: CSASGASSYEQYF. DNA for the CDR3: TGCAGTGCTAGCGGGGCGAGCTCCTACGAGCAGTACTTC.

This rearrangement joins TRBV7-8 to TRBJ2-1, with a tentative D call TRBD2 (6 bases). The germline CDR1 and CDR2 sequences are SGHVS and FQNEAQ. This CDR3 contains 13 residues. V lost 5 bases and J lost 10, with 15 bases in between. The CDR3 sequence: CASSRYQGGEQFF. The CDR3 nucleotides are TGTGCCAGCAGCCGATACCAGGGAGGCGAGCAGTTCTTC.

The chain couples TRBV12-3 or TRBV12-4 to TRBJ1-1; D is unclear. The ends were cut back, 4 bases at V and 4 bases at J, with 10 bases in the middle. CDR3 length: 13 residues. The chain's CDR3 is CASSSSRPTEAFF. CDR3 bases: TGTGCCAGCAGTTCCTCCCGACCCACTGAAGCTTTCTTT.

The rearrangement joins TRBV5-1 to TRBJ1-1; D is undetermined. Germline V gene sequence: CDR1 SGHRS, CDR2 YFSETQ. The CDR3 has 13 residues. Trimming pared 4 bases from V and 5 bases from J, leaving 12 bases between. The CDR3 region has the DNA TGCGCCAGCAGCCCCAACAGCCGTACTGAAGCTTTCTTT. It translates to CASSPNSRTEAFF.

This clonotype showed up just a few times. This chain joins TRBV7-8 and TRBJ1-5, with D unresolved. CDR3 length: 13 residues. Trimming removed 4 bases from V and 4 bases from J, with 8 bases in between. Per germline, CDR1 SGHVS and CDR2 FQNEAQ. The CDR3 sequence: CASSWDYNQPQHF. The CDR3 DNA reads as TGTGCCAGCAGCTGGGATTATAATCAGCCCCAGCATTTT.

The chain is built from TRBV3-1 and TRBJ1-1, with D hard to call. Germline lookup yields CDR1 LGHDT and CDR2 YNNKEL (reference sequence). The CDR3 is 15 amino acids. V lost 0 bases, J lost 7 bases, and 15 bases lay in between. CDR3 sequence: CASSQDYRGGYEAFF. The CDR3 DNA follows: TGTGCCAGCAGCCAAGATTACCGGGGAGGATATGAAGCTTTCTTT.

This clonotype was counted a few times. This chain uses TRBV11-2 with TRBJ2-5, with a weak D call TRBD1 (6 bases). The V gene lost 6 bases and the J gene lost 1 base, with 15 bases spanning the gap. Per germline, CDR1 SGHAT and CDR2 FQNNGV. The CDR3 loop spans 15 amino acids. The CDR3 nucleotides read TGTGCCAGCAGACAAACAGGGCCCCTCCAAGAGACCCAGTACTTC. It specifies CASRQTGPLQETQYF.

The CDR3 nucleotides read TGTGCCAGCAGCCCCGGGACAGGGGGCTATGACACTGAAGCTTTCTTT. It encodes CASSPGTGGYDTEAFF. The chain uses TRBV2 and TRBJ1-1; 12 bases match TRBD1. CDR1 and CDR2 (germline): SNHLY, FYNNEI. The CDR3 contains 16 residues. V shed 6 bases, J shed 3 bases, and the junction held 8 bases outside the gene matches.

This clonotype was counted a few times. This sequence joins TRBV6-5 and TRBJ1-2; no definite D call. The length of the CDR3 is 13 residues. Germline CDR1 is MNHEY and CDR2 is SVGAGI. The V and J ends lost 4 bases and 2 bases respectively, with 8 bases between them. The chain's CDR3 is CASSLTRNYGYTF. The DNA of the CDR3 is TGTGCCAGCAGTTTGACGAGGAACTATGGCTACACCTTC.

The V and J genes are TRBV12-3 or TRBV12-4 and TRBJ1-2; D is perhaps TRBD1 (6 bases). With 5 bases removed from V and 1 base from J, the gap between germline ends came to 14 bases. This CDR3 is 15 amino acids long. The CDR3 coding sequence is TGTGCCAGCAGTAGGGGGGCTGTCGATAACTATGGCTACACCTTC. Protein product: CASSRGAVDNYGYTF.

This clonotype was counted only a few times. The chain combines TRBV7-6 with TRBJ2-5; D is uncertain. The CDR3 spans 11 residues. Trimming took 6 bases from V and 5 from J, leaving 7 bases between them. CDR1 and CDR2 from the germline V gene are SGHVS and FNYEAQ. Here the CDR3 reads CASRPSETQYF. CDR3 in DNA: TGTGCCAGCAGACCTTCCGAGACCCAGTACTTC.

The chain links TRBV7-3 to TRBJ2-5, with a weak D call TRBD2 (7 bases). CDR3 length: 15 residues. CDR1 is SGHTA, CDR2 FQGTGA, per germline. V was cut by 2 bases and J by 4 bases, with 14 bases left in between. The CDR3 DNA is TGTGCCAGCAGCTTACTCCCGGGGGGCGGAGAGACCCAGTACTTC. Translated, it gives CASSLLPGGGETQYF.

This clonotype showed up just a few times. The CDR3 DNA reads TGCAGTGCCGTCGGGACAGCCAATCAGCCCCAGCATTTT. Its protein is CSAVGTANQPQHF. The chain combines TRBV20-1 with TRBJ1-5; 7 bases are shared with TRBD1. J gave up 3 bases and V 6 bases, and 5 bases lay outside the gene matches. Germline V CDR1 and CDR2: DFQATT, SNEGSKA (reference sequence). The CDR3 sequence is 13 residues long.

This clonotype has more than one count but fewer than ten. V gene TRBV9 combines with J gene TRBJ1-4, with TRBD1 matching over 9 bases. The V segment lost 2 bases and the J segment 8 bases; nucleotides outside the gene matches: 7. Germline assignment: CDR1 SGDLS and CDR2 YYNGEE. The CDR3 is made up of 15 amino acids. For the CDR3, the DNA is TGTGCCAGCAGCGTTTCGGACAGGGGAGGAGAAAAACTGTTTTTT. This sequence encodes CASSVSDRGGEKLFF.

The gene calls are TRBV4-3 and TRBJ2-2; D unresolved. This CDR3 is 17 amino acids long. V gave up 2 bases and J gave up 1 base, with 14 bases separating them. CDR1 is LGHNA and CDR2 is YSLEER in the germline V gene. The CDR3 here is CASSQKVLLQNTGELFF. CDR3 bases: TGCGCCAGCAGCCAAAAAGTTTTACTTCAGAACACCGGGGAGCTGTTTTTT.

This clonotype was seen only a few times. One end of the junction is discordant with germline, which a read error may explain. The J gene is TRBJ2-3, the V gene TRBV7-8; a weak D match, TRBD2 (6 bases). The germline CDR1 and CDR2 sequences are SGHVS and FQNEAQ. The CDR3 runs to 20 residues. The CDR3 reads CASKGALAGPGGNSTDTQYF. In nucleotides, the CDR3 is TGTGCCAGCAAAGGGGCCCTTGCGGGGCCTGGAGGGAATAGCACAGATACGCAGTACTTT.

The gene calls are TRBV12-5 and TRBJ1-6, with TRBD1 as a possible D gene (6 bases). Germline V gene lookup returns CDR1 LGHNT and CDR2 FRNRAP. CDR3 size: 15 residues. V shed 6 bases and J shed 9 bases, with 18 bases lying between them. The CDR3: CASGDDRRNGSPLHF. The CDR3 DNA follows: TGTGCTAGTGGCGACGACAGGAGAAATGGTTCACCCCTCCACTTT.

In DNA, the CDR3 is TGTGCCAGCAGCTCGTCTGGAACCGGGGAGCTGTTTTTT. Translating it yields CASSSSGTGELFF. The rearrangement joins TRBV7-9 to TRBJ2-2; D is undetermined. The germline V and J ends were trimmed by 4 bases and 5 bases, with 8 bases remaining between them. Germline CDR1 reads SEHNR; CDR2 reads FQNEAQ (reference sequence). The CDR3 sequence is 13 residues long. Combining the CDR3 with reference TRBV7-9 and TRBJ2-2 gives the whole variable domain DTGVSQNPRHKITKRGQNVTFRCDPISEHNRLYWYRQTLGQGPEFLTYFQNEAQLEKSRLLSDRFSAERPKGSFSTLEIQRTEQGDSAMYLCASSSSGTGELFFGEGSRLTVL.

This clonotype has at least ten counts. The chain employs TRBV6-5 and TRBJ2-6, with TRBD1 as a possible D gene (6 bases). In germline, CDR1 is MNHEY, CDR2 SVGAGI. The CDR3 covers 15 residues. V lost 4 bases and J 4 bases, leaving 11 bases between the germline ends. The CDR3 region is CASSLPGAGANVLTF. The CDR3 nucleotides read TGTGCCAGCAGTTTGCCAGGGGCGGGGGCCAACGTCCTGACTTTC.

This clonotype was seen repeatedly, ten times or more. The chain uses TRBV6-2 or TRBV6-3 and TRBJ2-7; TRBD2 is a possible D gene (5 bases). Trimming shortened V by 5 bases and J by 6 bases, and 8 bases separated the two germline ends. CDR3 length: 11 amino acids. Germline loops: CDR1 MNHEY, CDR2 SVGEGT. CDR3 bases: TGTGCCAGCAGTCCCCGGGGCGAGCAGTACTTC. Translation: CASSPRGEQYF.

The rearrangement joins TRBV11-3 to TRBJ1-1; 7 bases match TRBD1. Looked up from germline, CDR1 is SGHNT and CDR2 is YENEEA. V trimming: 5 bases; J trimming: 6 bases; junction bases outside the gene matches: 9. The CDR3 sequence is 14 residues long. The CDR3 DNA is TGTGCCAGCAGCACACTGACAGGGCCGGCTGAAGCTTTCTTT. Amino acid sequence: CASSTLTGPAEAFF.

Details on this clonotype: The missing conserved phenylalanine or tryptophan at the end of this CDR3 makes a read error likely. The chain combines TRBV20-1 with TRBJ1-6; weak D call: TRBD1 (6 bases). V lost 6 bases and J lost 0, with 12 bases in between. CDR1 and CDR2 from the germline V gene are DFQATT and SNEGSKA (reference sequence). The CDR3 is 15 residues long. The CDR3 coding sequence is TGCAGTGCAAGGGGACAAAGCTCCTATAATTCACCCCTCCACCTT. It yields the protein CSARGQSSYNSPLHL.

V usage is TRBV4-3 and J usage is TRBJ1-1, with a possible D match to TRBD1 (6 bases). Trimming pared 0 bases from V and 5 bases from J, leaving 10 bases between. The germline V gene encodes CDR1 LGHNA and CDR2 YSLEER. The CDR3 totals 14 residues. CDR3 bases: TGCGCCAGCAGCCAAGACCTAGGGGGGACTGAAGCTTTCTTT. Translating gives CASSQDLGGTEAFF.

This clonotype was recorded a few times. The V gene is TRBV24-1, the J gene TRBJ2-5, with D perhaps TRBD2 (5 bases). The ends were cut back, 6 bases at V and 3 bases at J, with 7 bases in the middle. Germline V lookup: CDR1 KGHDR, CDR2 SFDVKD. The CDR3 sequence is 12 residues long. CDR3: CATSPGKETQYF. In DNA, the CDR3 is TGTGCCACCAGTCCGGGAAAAGAGACCCAGTACTTC.

On this clonotype itself: An end of the junction does not agree with germline; a read error may underlie this. V usage is TRBV12-3 or TRBV12-4 and J usage is TRBJ2-3, with TRBD2 matching over 9 bases. CDR3 length equals 14 residues. The CDR3 sequence: CASSIAGGTDTQYF. The CDR3 region has the DNA TGTGCCAGCAGTATAGCGGGAGGCACAGATACGCAGTATTTT.

In this sample, this clonotype turned up a few times. The CDR3 region is CASERGEGETQYF. Written as DNA, the CDR3 is TGTGCCAGTGAGCGGGGGGAAGGGGAGACCCAGTACTTC. The chain employs TRBV19 and TRBJ2-5, with 9 bases that match TRBD2. With 8 bases clipped from V and 5 bases from J, the junction kept 6 bases outside the gene matches. Per the germline V gene, CDR1 is LNHDA and CDR2 is SQIVND (reference sequence). CDR3 length equals 13 residues.

The V and J genes are TRBV29-1 and TRBJ1-2, with D tentatively TRBD1 (6 bases). The CDR3 is made up of 15 amino acids. V lost 7 bases and J 2 bases, leaving 20 bases between the germline ends. The germline V gene has CDR1 SQVTM and CDR2 ANQGSEA. In nucleotides, the CDR3 is TGCAGCGCCTTCTTTAGGGGGGCCAGCAACTATGGCTACACCTTC. This sequence encodes CSAFFRGASNYGYTF. Based on the CDR3 plus reference TRBV29-1 and TRBJ1-2, the full variable domain is SAVISQKPSRDICQRGTSLTIQCQVDSQVTMMFWYRQQPGQSLTLIATANQGSEATYESGFVIDKFPISRPNLTFSTLTVSNMSPEDSSIYLCSAFFRGASNYGYTFGSGTRLTVV.

The chain is built from TRBV11-2 and TRBJ1-2; the D is unclear. Germline V gene data show CDR1 as SGHAT and CDR2 as FQNNGV. V was pared by 2 bases and J by 8 bases, with 12 bases between. The CDR3 runs 13 residues. CDR3 loop: CASSLRPMKGYTF. The CDR3 DNA sequence: TGTGCCAGCAGCTTACGACCGATGAAGGGCTACACCTTC.

This clonotype was recorded once. This chain links TRBV14 with TRBJ2-5; TRBD2 is a possible D gene (5 bases). V was clipped by 4 bases and J by 5 bases, with 23 bases between them. This CDR3 has 17 residues. The germline V gene encodes CDR1 SGHDN and CDR2 FVKESK. CDR3 residues: CASSPSRLALPRETQYF. CDR3 DNA: TGTGCCAGCAGCCCCTCGAGGCTAGCCTTACCTCGGGAGACCCAGTACTTC.